The TCR beta chain under discussion was sequenced for a study of blood T cell repertoires in COVID-19. Study-level information: Both acute and convalescent COVID-19 samples were obtained from the United States, Italy and Spain. Sources were T cells, B-cell-depleted T cells, or PBMCs; the material itself was cDNA or gDNA.

In the original workflow: Researchers report that nucleated cell counts were estimated from reference gene primer amplification. The assay was immunoSEQ multiplex PCR, and TCRdb's table has in-frame clones only and misses some. The V and J calls and clone size come from that table; D and trimming were worked out from the DNA. The table lists approximately 150,000 clones, roughly 87% of them singletons. Trimming cost V 4 bases and J 5 bases, with 7 bases left between them. This CDR3 comprises 11 residues. The sequencing input was peripheral blood. This sequence was found in a woman aged 60 to 75 who had recovered from COVID-19. The V gene is TRBV5-3, the J gene TRBJ2-7, with D hard to call. TRBV5-3 is marked as an open reading frame, function uncertain. The CDR3 loop reads CARSPYDEQYF. The CDR3 DNA reads TGTGCCAGAAGCCCCTATGACGAGCAGTACTTC.